This T cell receptor (beta chain) was sequenced for a study of CD8 T cells in Susac syndrome. Random hexamers were used to reverse transcribe an amount of about 0.5 to 1 ug RNA. TCRdb used MiXCR to reprocess the immunoSEQ multiplex PCR reads, holding one entry per CDR3 protein. This sample yields under 250,000 distinct CDR3 sequences, of which just over 90% are seen a single time; 0.06% to 0.08% belongs to the top ten. Sequencing of TCR beta was undertaken in CD8+ and CD4+ T cells derived from blood. The V and J ends lost 5 bases and 8 bases respectively, with 13 bases between them. The V gene's germline CDR1 is SQVTM and CDR2 ANQGSEA. The CDR3 runs 12 residues.

The specimen was CD4+ T cells from PBMCs. V and J are TRBV29-1 and TRBJ2-1; D might be TRBD2 (6 bases). The sequence was obtained from a human donor with multiple sclerosis. CDR3 amino acids: CSVRSGGDEQFF. CDR3 bases: TGCAGCGTTCGTTCCGGGGGAGATGAGCAGTTCTTC.